Listed here are 8 T cell receptor beta chains from one sample, sequenced in a study of neurological immune-mediated disorders. Using its own MiXCR run on the 5' RACE reads, TCRdb lists one record per CDR3 protein. This table has under 35,000 distinct CDR3 sequences, less than 15% appearing once. Stated time point: technical triplicate 2. Specimen: CD4+ T cells from blood. Every receptor here comes from a female donor with HTLV-1-associated myelopathy (HAM/TSP).

This clonotype was seen many times. This chain links TRBV6-2 or TRBV6-3 with TRBJ2-1; TRBD2 matches 13 bases. The J segment lost 6 bases and the V segment lost 6 bases, leaving 5 bases of the junction unmatched. Germline assignment: CDR1 MNHEY and CDR2 SVGEGT. CDR3 length equals 15 residues. CDR3 residues: CASSLTSGGTNEQFF. CDR3 sequence (DNA): TGTGCCAGCAGCCTGACTAGCGGGGGGACCAATGAGCAGTTCTTC.

This clonotype came up many times. J is TRBJ2-7 and V is TRBV5-1; 10 bases agree with TRBD2. J lost 2 bases, V lost 3 bases, and 11 bases had no gene match. The CDR3 is made up of 17 amino acids. From germline, CDR1 is SGHRS and CDR2 YFSETQ. The CDR3 bases are TGCGCCAGCAGCTCCTCCACTAGCGGGGAGATCCCCTACGAGCAGTACTTC. Translation: CASSSSTSGEIPYEQYF.

This clonotype was counted at least ten times. The chain's CDR3 is CASSQTTGGVAGELFF. DNA for the CDR3: TGCGCCAGCAGCCAGACTACAGGGGGCGTAGCCGGGGAGCTGTTTTTT. This chain joins TRBV4-1 and TRBJ2-2; 9 bases line up with TRBD1. CDR1 is MGHRA, CDR2 YSYEKL, per germline. The CDR3 length is 16 residues. With 3 bases clipped from V and 6 bases from J, the junction kept 8 bases outside the gene matches.

There are many counts of this clonotype. The chain is built from TRBV29-1 and TRBJ2-2, with D hard to call. The V and J ends lost 6 bases and 4 bases respectively, with 12 bases between them. The germline CDR1 and CDR2 sequences are SQVTM and ANQGSEA. This CDR3 comprises 13 residues. The CDR3 spells CSVTPPGTGELFF. The CDR3 DNA reads as TGCAGCGTCACACCCCCGGGCACCGGGGAGCTGTTTTTT.

This clonotype came up many times. V and J are TRBV2 and TRBJ2-7, with unresolved D. CDR3 length: 11 residues. V dropped 1 base and J dropped 7 bases, with 5 bases sitting between them. Germline values: CDR1 SNHLY, CDR2 FYNNEI. The CDR3 DNA is TGTGCCAGCAGTGAAGTAAAGGAGCAGTACTTC. Translated, it gives CASSEVKEQYF.

This clonotype has a count of ten or more. The chain uses TRBV7-3 and TRBJ1-1, with D possibly TRBD1 on 6 matching bases. CDR1 SGHTA and CDR2 FQGTGA come from the germline V gene. The CDR3 spans 13 residues. V lost 5 bases and J lost 2, with 9 bases in between. Here the CDR3 reads CASSAGTNTEAFF. CDR3 sequence (DNA): TGTGCCAGCAGCGCAGGGACAAACACTGAAGCTTTCTTT.

This clonotype has a count of ten or more. The chain has TRBV12-5 and TRBJ1-5; 10 bases match TRBD1. Trimming at V came to 4 bases and at J to 6 bases, leaving 3 bases not matched to a gene. Per the germline V gene, CDR1 is LGHNT and CDR2 is FRNRAP. The CDR3 spans 14 residues. The CDR3 loop is CASGSGTGVQPQHF. The CDR3 bases are TGTGCTAGTGGTTCGGGGACAGGGGTTCAGCCCCAGCATTTT.

The V call is TRBV29-1, the J call TRBJ1-5; D remains ambiguous. CDR3 length: 16 amino acids. Trimming left V 6 bases short and J 2 bases short, with 20 bases between. Germline values: CDR1 SQVTM, CDR2 ANQGSEA. Here the CDR3 reads CSVTSDSDGGNQPQHF. As DNA, the CDR3 is TGCAGCGTAACTAGCGACTCAGATGGCGGCAATCAGCCCCAGCATTTT.